The 25 T cell receptor beta chains below all came from one sample that was sequenced in a study of Graves' ophthalmopathy and Graves' hyperthyroidism. Transcripts of RNA were the source for amplifying TCR beta CDR3 regions. First-round RT-PCR used HTBI primers; second-round multiplex PCR followed. MiXCR, applied by TCRdb to the multiplex PCR reads, yields one record per CDR3 protein. The data contain approximately 500,000 distinct CDR3 sequences, roughly 14% of them singletons. Material for sequencing was blood. Source of these receptors: a young woman with Graves' ophthalmopathy.

This clonotype was observed many times. The gene calls are TRBV6-5 and TRBJ2-7; 9 bases line up with TRBD1. CDR3 length: 13 amino acids. CDR1 and CDR2 from the germline V gene are MNHEY and SVGAGI. V trimming: 6 bases; J trimming: 5 bases; junction bases outside the gene matches: 5. The CDR3 DNA follows: TGTGCCAGCAGGCGGGACAGGGTCAACGAGCAGTACTTC. It codes for CASRRDRVNEQYF.

This clonotype has a handful of counts. The V gene is TRBV10-3, the J gene TRBJ1-1; 8 positions match TRBD1. The J segment lost 4 bases and the V segment lost 4 bases, leaving 8 bases of the junction unmatched. This CDR3 comprises 15 residues. Germline loops: CDR1 ENHRY, CDR2 SYGVKD. CDR3 in DNA: TGTGCCATCAGTGGGGAGGACAGGGCGGGCACTGAAGCTTTCTTT. Translating it yields CAISGEDRAGTEAFF.

This chain links TRBV28 with TRBJ2-5; weak D call: TRBD1 (5 bases). The CDR3 consists of 13 residues. Trimming removed 8 bases from V and 2 bases from J, with 12 bases in between. Germline V gives CDR1 MDHEN, CDR2 SYDVKM. CDR3 DNA sequence: TGTGCCAGCGAATGGGCAGGGCAAGAGACCCAGTACTTC. Amino acid sequence: CASEWAGQETQYF.

In its sample, this clonotype was seen many times. This sequence joins TRBV12-5 and TRBJ2-5; 8 nucleotides match TRBD2. Germline CDR1 is LGHNT and CDR2 is FRNRAP. V gave up 5 bases and J gave up 9 bases; unmatched junction bases: 11. There are 14 residues in the CDR3. CDR3 nucleotide sequence: TGTGCTAGTGGTCCCCCTGGGGCGGGAGGCCCCCAGTACTTC. This gives the protein CASGPPGAGGPQYF.

The gene calls are TRBV11-2 and TRBJ2-2, with D possibly TRBD1 on 6 matching bases. Germline V gene lookup returns CDR1 SGHAT and CDR2 FQNNGV. The CDR3 is made up of 15 amino acids. V was pared by 5 bases and J by 6 bases, with 16 bases between. Written as DNA, the CDR3 is TGTGCCAGCAGCCCAAGGACAGCCCATCCCGGGGAGCTGTTTTTT. It encodes CASSPRTAHPGELFF.

This clonotype was counted a few times. The V and J genes are TRBV28 and TRBJ2-7; D is perhaps TRBD1 or TRBD2 (6 bases each). V was pared by 5 bases and J by 5 bases, with 13 bases between. This CDR3 comprises 13 residues. Germline V gene lookup returns CDR1 MDHEN and CDR2 SYDVKM. In nucleotides, the CDR3 is TGTGCCAGCAGTAACTCAGGGGAGGACGAGCAGTACTTC. Translation gives CASSNSGEDEQYF.

This clonotype appeared many times. The chain couples TRBV3-1 to TRBJ1-1, with a weak D call TRBD1 (5 bases). The CDR3 contains 14 residues. V dropped 5 bases and J dropped 1 base, with 11 bases sitting between them. Germline lookup yields CDR1 LGHDT and CDR2 YNNKEL (reference sequence). The CDR3 region has the DNA TGTGCCAGCAGCACACAGGTATGGAACACTGAAGCTTTCTTT. This codes for CASSTQVWNTEAFF.

This clonotype was counted at least ten times. V and J are TRBV7-9 and TRBJ1-1, with TRBD1 matching over 8 bases. The trim removed 7 bases at V and 1 base at J, leaving 2 bases unmatched. CDR3 length equals 13 residues. Per germline, CDR1 SEHNR and CDR2 FQNEAQ (reference sequence). The CDR3 DNA reads TGTGCCAGCACCACAGGGGGGAACACTGAAGCTTTCTTT. This encodes CASTTGGNTEAFF.

The chain recombines TRBV28 with TRBJ2-5; D is perhaps TRBD1 or TRBD2 (6 bases each). V was pared by 3 bases and J by 3 bases, with 20 bases between. Germline CDR1 and CDR2: MDHEN and SYDVKM. This CDR3 contains 17 residues. The CDR3 DNA sequence: TGTGCCAGCAGTTTTGGGTGGGGGGCGCCGGAGGAAGAGACCCAGTACTTC. Translated: CASSFGWGAPEEETQYF.

This clonotype was seen at least ten times. The CDR3 bases are TGCGCCAGCAGCTCGACTAGCGGGGGTTTAGAGCAGTACTTC. Encoded protein: CASSSTSGGLEQYF. This rearrangement joins TRBV5-1 to TRBJ2-7; 12 bases are a match to TRBD2. CDR1 is SGHRS and CDR2 is YFSETQ in the germline V gene. The CDR3 loop spans 14 amino acids. After removal of 3 bases from V and 7 bases from J, the junction contained 5 bases not matched to a gene.

There are many counts of this clonotype. V and J are TRBV20-1 and TRBJ2-5; D ambiguous. Germline V gives CDR1 DFQATT, CDR2 SNEGSKA (reference sequence). V lost 3 bases to trimming and J lost 3 bases, with 5 bases between them. This CDR3 spans 11 amino acids. The CDR3 sequence is CSASVEETQYF. The CDR3 region has the DNA TGCAGTGCTAGCGTAGAAGAGACCCAGTACTTC.

This clonotype was picked up many times. The rearrangement joins TRBV27 to TRBJ1-1; a possible D gene is TRBD1 (6 bases). Germline V gene lookup returns CDR1 MNHEY and CDR2 SMNVEV (reference sequence). The CDR3 consists of 12 residues. Trimming stripped 2 bases from V and 7 bases from J, with 8 bases between. The DNA of the CDR3 is TGTGCCAGCAGTTTACAGGGGAGTGAAGCTTTCTTT. It specifies CASSLQGSEAFF.

As for this clonotype: One junction end does not reproduce the germline sequence, and a read error may be involved. V gene TRBV30 combines with J gene TRBJ2-5; D not resolved. Germline V gene sequence: CDR1 GTSNPN, CDR2 SVGIG (reference sequence). The CDR3 is made up of 13 amino acids. DNA of the CDR3: TGTGCCTGGAGTTCCGCTAGTCAAGGGACCCAGTACTTC. This gives the protein CAWSSASQGTQYF.

This clonotype was picked up many times. This chain connects TRBV20-1 to TRBJ2-5, with 7 bases aligning to TRBD1. V was clipped by 4 bases and J by 5 bases; unmatched bases: 10. From germline, CDR1 is DFQATT and CDR2 SNEGSKA (reference sequence). CDR3 length: 14 amino acids. This CDR3 is CSAMPTGMGETQYF. The CDR3 DNA follows: TGCAGTGCTATGCCGACAGGGATGGGGGAGACCCAGTACTTC.

Ten or more counts support this clonotype. The rearrangement joins TRBV28 to TRBJ2-7, with 10 bases aligning to TRBD1. Losses at the gene ends were 8 bases for V and 4 bases for J; bases not matched to a gene: 8. This CDR3 comprises 14 residues. CDR1 and CDR2 from the germline V gene are MDHEN and SYDVKM. The CDR3 DNA is TGTGCCAGCGAGGCGACAGGGGGCACGTACGAGCAGTACTTC. Its translation is CASEATGGTYEQYF.

The table lists this clonotype with many counts. V usage is TRBV24-1 and J usage is TRBJ1-5; D is ambiguous. The V gene's germline CDR1 is KGHDR and CDR2 SFDVKD. V was trimmed by 3 bases and J by 1 base, leaving 9 bases between them. The CDR3 is 15 residues long. The CDR3 region is CATSDKGPSNQPQHF. In DNA, the CDR3 is TGTGCCACCAGTGATAAGGGTCCCAGCAATCAGCCCCAGCATTTT.

This clonotype has at least ten counts. This chain uses TRBV6-5 with TRBJ2-2; D might be TRBD1 (7 bases). CDR1 is MNHEY and CDR2 is SVGAGI in the germline V gene. This CDR3 is built from 16 residues. V was cut by 2 bases and J by 7 bases, with 17 bases left in between. DNA for the CDR3: TGTGCCAGCAGTTACGAGGGCAGGGGGGATTTCGGGGAGCTGTTTTTT. Translating it yields CASSYEGRGDFGELFF.

In its sample, this clonotype was seen many times. The CDR3 sequence is CASSEAGSGGEQYF. Written as DNA, the CDR3 is TGTGCCAGCAGTGAAGCGGGGTCTGGCGGCGAGCAGTACTTC. The chain has TRBV6-1 and TRBJ2-7; D remains ambiguous. Germline lookup yields CDR1 MNHNS and CDR2 SASEGT. The CDR3 sequence is 14 residues long. V shed 0 bases and J shed 6 bases, with 12 bases lying between them.

CDR3 in amino acids: CASTSGGAGELFF. Written as DNA, the CDR3 is TGTGCCAGCACTAGCGGGGGGGCAGGGGAGCTGTTTTTT. The gene calls are TRBV6-1 and TRBJ2-2, with 12 bases identical to TRBD2. Looked up from germline, CDR1 is MNHNS and CDR2 is SASEGT. V shed 7 bases, J shed 8 bases, and the junction held 2 bases outside the gene matches. This CDR3 has 13 residues.

Many counts were recorded for this clonotype. V usage is TRBV20-1 and J usage is TRBJ1-2; D is undetermined. Looked up from germline, CDR1 is DFQATT and CDR2 is SNEGSKA (reference sequence). Trimming removed 4 bases from V and 0 bases from J, with 15 bases in between. This CDR3 comprises 15 residues. The CDR3 loop is CSATNWTRANYGYTF. CDR3 in DNA: TGCAGTGCTACTAATTGGACCCGAGCTAACTATGGCTACACCTTC.

The sample holds many counts of this clonotype. V gene TRBV11-2 combines with J gene TRBJ2-5; D not resolved. CDR1 is SGHAT, CDR2 FQNNGV, per germline. CDR3 length: 16 amino acids. V lost 1 base and J 1 base, leaving 13 bases between the germline ends. CDR3 residues: CASSLVSGYRQETQYF. CDR3 coding DNA: TGTGCCAGCAGCTTAGTCTCCGGGTATCGCCAAGAGACCCAGTACTTC.

This chain uses TRBV10-3 with TRBJ1-1; D remains unclear. Germline loops: CDR1 ENHRY, CDR2 SYGVKD. CDR3 length: 15 amino acids. Trimming took off 2 bases at V and 0 bases at J, with 10 bases between the two ends. This CDR3 is CAISEGTLMNTEAFF. The CDR3 DNA follows: TGTGCCATCAGTGAGGGTACATTGATGAACACTGAAGCTTTCTTT.

The chain combines TRBV5-6 with TRBJ2-5, with D possibly matching TRBD2 (6 bases). Germline V lookup: CDR1 SGHDT, CDR2 YYEEEE. The CDR3 sequence is 15 residues long. The ends were cut back, 4 bases at V and 4 bases at J, with 17 bases in the middle. This CDR3 is CASSLAGRLLETQYF. The CDR3 region has the DNA TGTGCCAGCAGCCTGGCGGGACGCCTACTAGAGACCCAGTACTTC.

About this clonotype itself: A much larger clone is a single base away; this may be a read error. This chain links TRBV6-1 with TRBJ1-1; the D is unclear. This CDR3 has 14 residues. The germline V and J ends were trimmed by 10 bases and 4 bases, with 19 bases remaining between them. Germline CDR1 reads MNHNS; CDR2 reads SASEGT. DNA for the CDR3: TGTGCCATCCGAGGACGGGGAGAGAGCACTGAAGCTTTCTTT. It codes for CAIRGRGESTEAFF.

This clonotype was seen many times. The chain combines TRBV7-2 with TRBJ2-5; tentatively, D is TRBD1 (6 bases). Deletions cut 4 bases from V and 2 bases from J, with 11 bases between. Germline V lookup: CDR1 SGHTA, CDR2 FQGNSA. The CDR3 is made up of 14 amino acids. The CDR3 DNA reads as TGTGCCAGCAGCTGGGGGACATTACAAGAGACCCAGTACTTC. It codes for CASSWGTLQETQYF.